What follows are 25 T cell receptor beta chains derived from one specimen sequenced in a study of PD-1 blockade in classical Hodgkin lymphoma. All the patients suffered relapse after autologous stem cell transplantation, and brentuximab vedotin exposure differed. TCRdb's table, derived via immunoSEQ multiplex PCR, lists solely in-frame clones and lacks some. The sample consists of about 36,000 clones, roughly three quarters of them appearing once. Sequences were derived from peripheral blood mononuclear cells (PBMCs), sampled before the second cycle of nivolumab. The receptors were sampled from a human donor with classical Hodgkin lymphoma.

The J gene is TRBJ1-4, the V gene TRBV5-1; 9 nucleotides match TRBD1. Germline V gene lookup returns CDR1 SGHRS and CDR2 YFSETQ. The CDR3 has 15 residues. Trimming cost V 4 bases and J 8 bases; bases outside gene matches: 9. The CDR3 protein is CASSVTGGAKEKLFF. CDR3 DNA sequence: TGCGCCAGCAGCGTTACAGGGGGCGCAAAAGAAAAACTGTTTTTT.

The gene calls are TRBV5-6 and TRBJ1-5, with unresolved D. Trimming cost V 4 bases and J 6 bases, with 11 bases left between them. The germline gives CDR1 SGHDT, CDR2 YYEEEE. The CDR3 loop spans 13 amino acids. The CDR3 reads CASSRRAGQPQHF. The CDR3 DNA sequence: TGTGCCAGCAGCCGGAGGGCTGGTCAGCCCCAGCATTTT.

The chain has TRBV5-1 and TRBJ2-5; D remains ambiguous. The germline V gene encodes CDR1 SGHRS and CDR2 YFSETQ. The CDR3 contains 13 residues. The germline V and J ends were trimmed by 0 bases and 1 base, with 4 bases remaining between them. The CDR3, as DNA: TGCGCCAGCAGCTTGGGTGGCCAAGAGACCCAGTACTTC. This codes for CASSLGGQETQYF.

This clone appeared once. The CDR3 DNA follows: TGTGCCAGCAGCCCTAGGGGGGGTCTAGAGGGAAACACCATATATTTT. Amino acid sequence: CASSPRGGLEGNTIYF. The J gene is TRBJ1-3, the V gene TRBV7-3; D possibly corresponds to TRBD1 (6 bases). Per germline, CDR1 SGHTA and CDR2 FQGTGA. The CDR3 runs to 16 residues. Trimming stripped 5 bases from V and 4 bases from J, with 18 bases between.

The gene calls are TRBV5-4 and TRBJ2-5; perhaps D is TRBD1 or TRBD2 (5 bases each). The V end was cut by 0 bases, the J end by 4 bases, with 10 bases between. CDR3 size: 14 residues. CDR1 and CDR2 from the germline V gene are SGHNT and YYREEE (reference sequence). The CDR3 nucleotides are TGTGCCAGCAGCTTGGTCGGGACGACAGAGACCCAGTACTTC. Its protein product is CASSLVGTTETQYF.

The chain links TRBV6-1 to TRBJ1-4; D call uncertain. Germline V CDR1 and CDR2: MNHNS, SASEGT. Between the trimmed V and J ends, which lost 2 bases and 8 bases, there was a span of 12 bases. The CDR3 sequence is 14 residues long. The CDR3 coding sequence is TGTGCCAGCAGTGAAATGACGTCCCCCGAAAAACTGTTTTTT. It is translated as CASSEMTSPEKLFF.

CDR3 bases: TGTGCCAGCAGCTTAGCAAGCCCCAGCACAGGGGGTTCCTATGGCTACACCTTC. It yields the protein CASSLASPSTGGSYGYTF. J is TRBJ1-2 and V is TRBV11-2; 8 bases map to TRBD1. V lost 1 base and J lost 4; bases outside the gene matches: 14. Germline values: CDR1 SGHAT, CDR2 FQNNGV. CDR3 length: 18 amino acids.

The gene calls are TRBV28 and TRBJ2-4; 7 nucleotides align to TRBD1. CDR1 is MDHEN and CDR2 is SYDVKM in the germline V gene. Trimming at V came to 2 bases and at J to 0 bases, leaving 1 base not matched to a gene. This CDR3 has 15 amino acids. CDR3 DNA sequence: TGTGCCAGCAGTTTAAAGGGGGCAGCCAAAAACATTCAGTACTTC. Translation: CASSLKGAAKNIQYF. Looking up the rest from reference TRBV28 and TRBJ2-4 gives the full variable domain: DVKVTQSSRYLVKRTGEKVFLECVQDMDHENMFWYRQDPGLGLRLIYFSYDVKMKEKGDIPEGYSVSREKKERFSLILESASTNQTSMYLCASSLKGAAKNIQYFGAGTRLSVL.

The chain links TRBV5-1 to TRBJ1-3, with TRBD1 as a possible D gene (5 bases). The CDR3 is 14 residues long. V gave up 3 bases and J gave up 3 bases, with 10 bases separating them. Germline CDR1 and CDR2: SGHRS and YFSETQ. CDR3 protein: CASSYQGDGNTIYF. The CDR3 region has the DNA TGCGCCAGCAGCTACCAGGGTGATGGAAACACCATATATTTT.

The rearrangement uses TRBV18 and TRBJ2-5, with unresolved D. There are 15 residues in the CDR3. V was shortened by 5 bases and J by 5 bases, with 18 bases between the two germline ends. Germline V gene lookup returns CDR1 KGHSH and CDR2 LQKENI. CDR3 sequence reads: CASSNNRARGETQYF. The CDR3 bases are TGTGCCAGCTCAAACAACCGGGCTCGAGGCGAGACCCAGTACTTC. The full variable domain, completed using reference TRBV18 and TRBJ2-5, is NAGVMQNPRHLVRRRGQEARLRCSPMKGHSHVYWYRQLPEEGLKFMVYLQKENIIDESGMPKERFSAEFPKEGPSILRIQQVVRGDSAAYFCASSNNRARGETQYFGPGTRLLVL.

V gene TRBV7-3 combines with J gene TRBJ2-1; D possibly corresponds to TRBD2 (6 bases). Trimming removed 2 bases from V and 2 bases from J, with 10 bases in between. The CDR3 is 15 residues long. The germline V gene has CDR1 SGHTA and CDR2 FQGTGA. The CDR3 DNA is TGTGCCAGCAGCTTACATGCGGGACCCTACAATGAGCAGTTCTTC. This sequence encodes CASSLHAGPYNEQFF.

On this clone itself: The identical CDR3 is also encoded by other nucleotide sequences in the sample. J is TRBJ1-1 and V is TRBV18; D perhaps matches TRBD1 (5 bases). The V end lost 3 bases, the J end lost 1 base, and 6 bases lay between the germline ends. The CDR3 is 13 amino acids. Germline V gene lookup returns CDR1 KGHSH and CDR2 LQKENI. The CDR3 nucleotides are TGTGCCAGCTCACCGAGGGGGAACACTGAAGCTTTCTTT. Protein: CASSPRGNTEAFF.

This chain links TRBV27 with TRBJ2-1, with 9 positions matching TRBD1. CDR3 length: 14 amino acids. Germline lookup yields CDR1 MNHEY and CDR2 SMNVEV (reference sequence). Trimming removed 3 bases from V and 9 bases from J; junction bases left unmatched: 6. CDR3 amino acids: CASSLGQGLGEQFF. CDR3 coding DNA: TGTGCCAGCAGTTTGGGACAGGGCCTGGGTGAGCAGTTCTTC.

This chain connects TRBV18 to TRBJ1-2; tentatively, D is TRBD1 (5 bases). The germline V gene encodes CDR1 KGHSH and CDR2 LQKENI. V dropped 2 bases and J dropped 2 bases, with 9 bases sitting between them. The CDR3 is 14 residues long. As DNA, the CDR3 is TGTGCCAGCTCACCAAGACAGAACAACTATGGCTACACCTTC. It specifies CASSPRQNNYGYTF.

The CDR3 sequence: CASSPSYGTGGETQYF. For the CDR3, the DNA is TGTGCCAGCTCACCAAGTTACGGGACAGGTGGAGAGACCCAGTACTTC. The rearrangement uses TRBV18 and TRBJ2-5, with TRBD1 matching over 8 bases. The CDR3 is made up of 16 amino acids. V was clipped by 2 bases and J by 4 bases; unmatched bases: 9. Germline V gives CDR1 KGHSH, CDR2 LQKENI.

This clone has only a few counts. The chain carries TRBV5-1 and TRBJ2-3; TRBD2 matches 7 bases. CDR3 size: 15 residues. V lost 2 bases to trimming and J lost 2 bases; unmatched junction nucleotides: 5. Per germline, CDR1 SGHRS and CDR2 YFSETQ. The CDR3 region is CASSLAGTSTDTQYF. Written as DNA, the CDR3 is TGCGCCAGCAGCTTAGCGGGGACCTCCACAGATACGCAGTATTTT. Drawing the rest from reference TRBV5-1 and TRBJ2-3, the complete variable domain is KAGVTQTPRYLIKTRGQQVTLSCSPISGHRSVSWYQQTPGQGLQFLFEYFSETQRNKGNFPGRFSGRQFSNSRSEMNVSTLELGDSALYLCASSLAGTSTDTQYFGPGTRLTVL.

J is TRBJ2-5 and V is TRBV4-1; D gene uncertain. V dropped 0 bases and J dropped 5 bases, with 7 bases sitting between them. The CDR3 consists of 13 residues. CDR1 and CDR2 (germline): MGHRA, YSYEKL. CDR3 sequence reads: CASSQDPGETQYF. The DNA for the CDR3 is TGCGCCAGCAGCCAAGATCCCGGGGAGACCCAGTACTTC.

The CDR3 region is CASSPSSGPYNEQFF. CDR3 bases: TGCGCCAGCTCCCCCAGTAGCGGGCCATACAATGAGCAGTTCTTC. This sequence joins TRBV5-1 and TRBJ2-1; 7 bases agree with TRBD2. This CDR3 region has 15 residues. Germline V lookup: CDR1 SGHRS, CDR2 YFSETQ. J gave up 4 bases and V 7 bases, and 11 bases lay outside the gene matches.

This chain links TRBV29-1 with TRBJ1-5; D might be TRBD1 (6 bases). Per the germline V gene, CDR1 is SQVTM and CDR2 is ANQGSEA. The CDR3 covers 12 residues. V gave up 7 bases and J gave up 4 bases, with 11 bases separating them. CDR3 in amino acids: CSAKQGNQPQHF. DNA of the CDR3: TGCAGCGCTAAACAGGGAAATCAGCCCCAGCATTTT. Full variable domain (rest looked up from reference TRBV29-1 and TRBJ1-5): SAVISQKPSRDICQRGTSLTIQCQVDSQVTMMFWYRQQPGQSLTLIATANQGSEATYESGFVIDKFPISRPNLTFSTLTVSNMSPEDSSIYLCSAKQGNQPQHFGDGTRLSIL.

The table lists this clone with a few counts. This rearrangement joins TRBV19 to TRBJ1-4; the D gene is possibly TRBD1 (5 bases). Trimming left V 3 bases short and J 8 bases short, with 13 bases between. The germline V gene has CDR1 LNHDA and CDR2 SQIVND (reference sequence). CDR3 size: 14 residues. In DNA, the CDR3 is TGTGCCAGTAGTATGGGCCAGGGTGGCGAAAAACTGTTTTTT. Translated: CASSMGQGGEKLFF.

This clone showed up just a few times. The V gene is TRBV28, the J gene TRBJ2-5; 8 bases agree with TRBD2. Germline loops: CDR1 MDHEN, CDR2 SYDVKM. The trim removed 5 bases at V and 5 bases at J, leaving 10 bases unmatched. This CDR3 region has 15 residues. CDR3 in amino acids: CASSPGTRGRETQYF. The CDR3 DNA reads TGTGCCAGCAGTCCCGGGACTAGAGGTCGGGAGACCCAGTACTTC.

This rearrangement joins TRBV6-5 to TRBJ1-1, with D possibly TRBD1 on 5 matching bases. The CDR3 is 12 residues long. Germline V gene lookup returns CDR1 MNHEY and CDR2 SVGAGI. The ends were cut back, 8 bases at V and 4 bases at J, with 11 bases in the middle. The CDR3 DNA reads as TGTGCCAGCGGGGGGGGTGTCACTGAAGCTTTCTTT. This sequence encodes CASGGGVTEAFF.

This clone was observed a few times. This chain uses TRBV2 with TRBJ2-7, with D unresolved. CDR3 length: 11 amino acids. Trimming took off 3 bases at V and 4 bases at J, with 4 bases between the two ends. Germline V gene lookup returns CDR1 SNHLY and CDR2 FYNNEI. The chain's CDR3 is CASSEGYEQYF. The DNA for the CDR3 is TGTGCCAGCAGTGAGGGTTACGAGCAGTACTTC.

This chain joins TRBV28 and TRBJ1-2, with unresolved D. Germline V gene lookup returns CDR1 MDHEN and CDR2 SYDVKM. V lost 3 bases and J lost 5, with 13 bases in between. This CDR3 is built from 14 residues. The CDR3 bases are TGTGCCAGCAGTTTGCCCCGGAAATATTATGGCTACACCTTC. This gives the protein CASSLPRKYYGYTF.

V and J are TRBV27 and TRBJ1-4; TRBD1 is a possible D gene (5 bases). The V gene lost 3 bases and the J gene lost 7 bases, with 9 bases spanning the gap. The germline V gene encodes CDR1 MNHEY and CDR2 SMNVEV (reference sequence). The CDR3 spans 13 residues. CDR3 residues: CASSLGEGEKLFF. Here the CDR3 DNA reads TGTGCCAGCAGTTTGGGGGAAGGTGAAAAACTGTTTTTT.